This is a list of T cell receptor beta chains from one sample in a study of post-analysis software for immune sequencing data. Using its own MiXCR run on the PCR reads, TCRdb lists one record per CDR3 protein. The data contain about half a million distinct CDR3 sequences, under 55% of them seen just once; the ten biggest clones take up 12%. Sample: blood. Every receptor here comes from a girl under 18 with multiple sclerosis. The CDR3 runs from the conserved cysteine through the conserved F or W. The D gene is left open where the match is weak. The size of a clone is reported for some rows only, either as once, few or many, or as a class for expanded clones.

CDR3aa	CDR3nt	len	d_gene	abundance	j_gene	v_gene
CTSAQEKLFF	TGCACGTCTGCCCAAGAAAAACTGTTTTTT	10	NA	NA	TRBJ1-4	TRBV20-1
CASMQGGGNQPQHF	TGTGCCAGCATGCAGGGTGGGGGCAATCAGCCCCAGCATTTT	14	NA	few	TRBJ1-5	TRBV12-3/TRBV12-4
CASTRSQRESPDTQYF	TGTGCCAGCACCCGCAGCCAGAGGGAGTCACCAGATACGCAGTATTTT	16	NA	NA	TRBJ2-3	TRBV5-5
CASRLNRATYEQYF	TGTGCCAGCAGGTTAAACAGGGCCACCTACGAGCAGTACTTC	14	NA	NA	TRBJ2-7	TRBV7-3
CSARSVRGTDTQYF	TGCAGTGCTAGGAGCGTGCGGGGCACAGATACGCAGTATTTT	14	NA	NA	TRBJ2-3	TRBV20-1
CASSPRDRVYADTQYF	TGTGCCAGCAGTCCCAGGGACAGGGTCTATGCAGATACGCAGTATTTT	16	TRBD1	NA	TRBJ2-3	TRBV27
CASSLRQHYEQYF	TGTGCCAGCAGTCTCCGGCAGCACTACGAGCAGTACTTC	13	NA	NA	TRBJ2-7	TRBV28
CASSFGQGALKKGYEQYF	TGTGCCAGCAGTTTCGGACAGGGGGCGTTGAAGAAAGGCTACGAGCAGTACTTC	18	TRBD1	few	TRBJ2-7	TRBV7-2
CSARDWDKYSNQPQHF	TGCAGTGCTAGAGATTGGGACAAATATAGCAATCAGCCCCAGCATTTT	16	NA	NA	TRBJ1-5	TRBV20-1
CASSQDLATETQYF	TGTGCCAGCAGCCAAGATCTCGCAACGGAGACCCAGTACTTC	14	NA	NA	TRBJ2-5	TRBV3-1
CASSEEPAGRMNTEAFF	TGTGCCAGCAGTGAAGAACCGGCAGGGCGAATGAACACTGAAGCTTTCTTT	17	NA	few	TRBJ1-1	TRBV6-1
CASSATSGGSDTQYF	TGTGCCAGCAGCGCGACTAGCGGCGGGTCGGATACGCAGTATTTT	15	TRBD2	NA	TRBJ2-3	TRBV9
CSATGTGASSSGGYTF	TGCAGTGCTACCGGGACAGGGGCTTCTAGTTCTGGTGGCTACACCTTC	16	TRBD1	NA	TRBJ1-2	TRBV20-1
CASSPDGINNYGYTF	TGTGCCAGCAGCCCGGACGGCATCAATAACTATGGCTACACCTTC	15	NA	NA	TRBJ1-2	TRBV12-3/TRBV12-4
CASSSDPHLNEKLFF	TGTGCCAGCAGTTCGGACCCTCATCTAAATGAAAAACTGTTTTTT	15	NA	NA	TRBJ1-4	TRBV6-5
CSASVGNTEAFF	TGCAGTGCTAGTGTGGGGAACACTGAAGCTTTCTTT	12	NA	NA	TRBJ1-1	TRBV20-1
CASSVIPGLGDEQFF	TGTGCCAGCAGCGTAATCCCGGGACTAGGGGATGAGCAGTTCTTC	15	TRBD2	once	TRBJ2-1	TRBV9
CASSFFLGGEAFF	TGTGCCAGCAGCTTCTTTTTAGGGGGGGAAGCTTTCTTT	13	NA	NA	TRBJ1-1	TRBV7-3
CASSLPTLTDTQYF	TGTGCCAGCAGCTTACCTACATTAACAGATACGCAGTATTTT	14	NA	NA	TRBJ2-3	TRBV7-2
CASSQETGRLAGTQYF	TGCGCCAGCAGCCAAGAGACCGGGAGGCTCGCAGGTACGCAGTATTTT	16	TRBD2	few	TRBJ2-3	TRBV4-1
CASSPDRPFYGYTF	TGTGCCAGCAGCCCGGACAGGCCATTCTATGGCTACACCTTC	14	TRBD1	NA	TRBJ1-2	TRBV14
CASSLGQVSTDTQYF	TGCGCCAGCAGCTTGGGACAGGTTAGCACAGATACGCAGTATTTT	15	NA	NA	TRBJ2-3	TRBV5-1
CSNRRGGTEAFF	TGCAGCAACAGAAGGGGGGGCACTGAAGCTTTCTTT	12	NA	many	TRBJ1-1	TRBV29-1
CASSYGVTEAFF	TGTGCCAGCAGTTACGGGGTGACTGAAGCTTTCTTT	12	NA	NA	TRBJ1-1	TRBV6-2/TRBV6-3
CASSAAGGSYEQYF	TGTGCCAGCAGCGCGGCAGGGGGCTCCTACGAGCAGTACTTC	14	TRBD1	NA	TRBJ2-7	TRBV9
CAIKPQGPSYEQYF	TGTGCCATCAAACCACAGGGGCCATCCTACGAGCAGTACTTC	14	TRBD1	NA	TRBJ2-7	TRBV10-3
CSASGPGAGGYEQYF	TGCAGTGCTAGTGGCCCGGGCGCCGGGGGGTACGAGCAGTACTTC	15	TRBD2	NA	TRBJ2-7	TRBV20-1
CASSYSAGVYEQYF	TGTGCCAGCAGTTACTCGGCAGGGGTGTACGAGCAGTACTTC	14	NA	many	TRBJ2-7	TRBV6-6
CSARERQSPNYEQYF	TGCAGTGCTAGAGAACGACAGAGTCCTAACTACGAGCAGTACTTC	15	NA	few	TRBJ2-7	TRBV20-1
CASREYGGAYEQYF	TGTGCCAGCAGGGAGTACGGGGGGGCCTACGAGCAGTACTTC	14	TRBD2	NA	TRBJ2-7	TRBV2
CASSSRTGASDQPQHF	TGCGCCAGCAGCTCACGTACAGGGGCGTCGGATCAGCCCCAGCATTTT	16	TRBD1	few	TRBJ1-5	TRBV4-1
CASSDGTSGRKGNEQFF	TGTGCCAGCAGTGACGGGACTAGCGGGAGAAAAGGAAATGAGCAGTTCTTC	17	TRBD2	few	TRBJ2-1	TRBV6-4
CASSQGGRRIPRDTEAFF	TGTGCCAGCAGCCAAGGTGGGCGGCGAATCCCCAGGGACACTGAAGCTTTCTTT	18	NA	NA	TRBJ1-1	TRBV3-1
CASSFKGAGAYTGELFF	TGTGCCAGCAGTTTTAAAGGGGCAGGGGCTTACACCGGGGAGCTGTTTTTT	17	NA	NA	TRBJ2-2	TRBV7-3
CASSLLQGDYGYTF	TGTGCCAGCAGCTTATTACAGGGGGACTATGGCTACACCTTC	14	TRBD1	NA	TRBJ1-2	TRBV7-9
CASSLIAGASEQYF	TGTGCCAGCAGTTTAATAGCGGGAGCTAGCGAGCAGTACTTC	14	TRBD2	few	TRBJ2-7	TRBV27
CSPRPRLAGIVDEQFF	TGCAGTCCCCGACCCCGACTAGCGGGAATCGTCGATGAGCAGTTCTTC	16	TRBD2	NA	TRBJ2-1	TRBV20-1
CSAPSSPGQGGNEQYF	TGCAGTGCTCCCTCCTCGCCGGGACAGGGAGGGAACGAGCAGTACTTC	16	TRBD1	few	TRBJ2-7	TRBV20-1
CASSSGTGFYNEQFF	TGTGCCAGCAGTTCCGGGACAGGGTTCTACAATGAGCAGTTCTTC	15	TRBD1	NA	TRBJ2-1	TRBV6-2/TRBV6-3